Reported below is one T cell receptor (beta chain). Its antigen is undetermined. Combining a sample-barcoded 5' primer with a J-beta primer mix, a second PCR ran for about 7 to 11 cycles. Every cDNA molecule bore a tag from a template-switch adaptor containing 12 random nucleotides. TCRdb re-derived calls from the 5' RACE reads in MiXCR, one entry per CDR3 protein. This table holds some 1 million distinct CDR3 sequences, over 35% found once. Each sample had at least 6.5 million PBMCs isolated. This entry comes from a study of blood T cells in healthy people across ages. The wider study: Capture by template switching was about one barcoded beta molecule per two T cells.

V was pared by 2 bases and J by 0 bases, with 8 bases between. Germline CDR1 reads DFQATT; CDR2 reads SNEGSKA (reference sequence). The CDR3 has 14 residues. Findings of the study overall: CMV status of donors was unknown, possibly confounding expanded clonotype changes.

This receptor was obtained from a woman aged 60-75 years in good health. This chain links TRBV20-1 with TRBJ2-4, with a weak D call TRBD1 (5 bases). Source material: blood. The CDR3 loop reads CSARKGLAKNIQYF. The CDR3 DNA reads as TGCAGTGCTAGAAAGGGGTTAGCCAAAAACATTCAGTACTTC.